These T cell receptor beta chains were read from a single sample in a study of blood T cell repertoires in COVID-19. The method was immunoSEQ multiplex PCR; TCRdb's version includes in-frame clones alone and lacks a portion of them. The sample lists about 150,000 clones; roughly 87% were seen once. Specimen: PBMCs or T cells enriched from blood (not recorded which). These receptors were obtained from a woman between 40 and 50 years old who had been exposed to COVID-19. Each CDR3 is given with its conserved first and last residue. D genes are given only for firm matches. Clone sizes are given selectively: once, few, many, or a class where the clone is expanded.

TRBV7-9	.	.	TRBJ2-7	CASSLGRRLSYEQYF	TGTGCCAGCAGCTTAGGTCGGAGACTTTCCTACGAGCAGTACTTC
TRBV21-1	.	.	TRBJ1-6	CASSTAGTGDSPLHF	TGTGCCAGCAGCACCGCCGGGACAGGGGATTCACCCCTCCACTTT
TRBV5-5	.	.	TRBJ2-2	CASSPSGGETGELFF	TGTGCCAGCAGCCCCAGTGGGGGCGAAACCGGGGAGCTGTTTTTT
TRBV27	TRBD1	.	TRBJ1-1	CASSKRQGRTEAFF	TGTGCCAGCAGTAAAAGACAGGGAAGGACTGAAGCTTTCTTT
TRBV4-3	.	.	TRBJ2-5	CASSQDRFNQETQYF	TGCGCCAGCAGCCAAGATCGGTTCAACCAAGAGACCCAGTACTTC
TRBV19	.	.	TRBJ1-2	CASSLQTSGYTF	TGTGCCAGTAGTCTTCAGACAAGTGGCTACACCTTC
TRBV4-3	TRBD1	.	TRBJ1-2	CASSPGTGFDYGYTF	TGCGCCAGCAGCCCCGGGACAGGGTTCGACTATGGCTACACCTTC
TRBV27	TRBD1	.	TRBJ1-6	CASSYRGQGADSYNSPLHF	TGTGCCAGCAGTTATAGAGGACAGGGGGCAGATTCCTATAATTCACCCCTCCACTTT
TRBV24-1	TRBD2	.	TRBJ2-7	CARASGPYEQYF	TGTGCCCGGGCTAGCGGCCCCTACGAGCAGTACTTC
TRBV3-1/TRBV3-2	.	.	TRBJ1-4	CASSQRVEKLFF	TGTGCCAGCAGCCAGAGGGTTGAAAAACTGTTTTTT
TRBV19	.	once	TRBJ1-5	CASSIQFNQPQHF	TGTGCCAGTAGTATACAGTTCAATCAGCCCCAGCATTTT
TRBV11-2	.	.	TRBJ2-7	CASSSTLLVREQYF	TGTGCCAGCAGCTCGACCCTACTAGTACGCGAGCAGTACTTC
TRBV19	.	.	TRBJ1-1	CASSIVGSSTEAFF	TGTGCCAGTAGTATAGTGGGGAGTTCCACTGAAGCTTTCTTT
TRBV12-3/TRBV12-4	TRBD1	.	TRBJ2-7	CASTPGGLYEQYF	TGTGCCAGCACCCCAGGGGGCCTCTACGAGCAGTACTTC
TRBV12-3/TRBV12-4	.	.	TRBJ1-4	CASSSQEKLFF	TGTGCCAGCAGTTCTCAGGAAAAACTGTTTTTT
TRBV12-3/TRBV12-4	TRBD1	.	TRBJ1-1	CASSPSDRGLVFF	TGTGCCAGCAGTCCGTCGGACAGGGGACTTGTTTTCTTT
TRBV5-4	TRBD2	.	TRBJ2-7	CASSRITSGTYEQYF	TGTGCCAGCAGCCGAATTACTAGCGGGACCTACGAGCAGTACTTC
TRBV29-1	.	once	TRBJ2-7	CSVEAGQSYEQYF	TGCAGCGTTGAGGCGGGACAGTCCTACGAGCAGTACTTC
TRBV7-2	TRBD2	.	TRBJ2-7	CASSLGLGGRYF	TGTGCCAGCAGTCTAGGGTTGGGAGGGAGGTACTTC